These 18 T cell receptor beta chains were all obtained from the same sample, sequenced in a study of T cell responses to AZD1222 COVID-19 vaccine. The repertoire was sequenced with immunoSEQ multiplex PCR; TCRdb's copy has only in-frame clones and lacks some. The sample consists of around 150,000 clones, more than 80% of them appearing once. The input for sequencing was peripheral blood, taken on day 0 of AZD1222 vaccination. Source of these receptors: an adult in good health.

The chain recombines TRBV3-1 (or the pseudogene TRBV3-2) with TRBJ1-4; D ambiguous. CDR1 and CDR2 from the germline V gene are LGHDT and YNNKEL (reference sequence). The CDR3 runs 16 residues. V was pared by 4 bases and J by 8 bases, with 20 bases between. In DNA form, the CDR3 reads TGTGCCAGCAGCCTCTCGCCCGGTCGTAGCATGGAAAAACTGTTTTTT. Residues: CASSLSPGRSMEKLFF.

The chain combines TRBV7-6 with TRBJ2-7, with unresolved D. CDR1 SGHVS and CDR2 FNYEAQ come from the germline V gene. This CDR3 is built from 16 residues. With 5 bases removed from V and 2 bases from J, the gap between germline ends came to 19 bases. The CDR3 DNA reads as TGTGCCAGCAGCCCTTCTTATGAGTACCTGGCCTACGAGCAGTACTTC. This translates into CASSPSYEYLAYEQYF.

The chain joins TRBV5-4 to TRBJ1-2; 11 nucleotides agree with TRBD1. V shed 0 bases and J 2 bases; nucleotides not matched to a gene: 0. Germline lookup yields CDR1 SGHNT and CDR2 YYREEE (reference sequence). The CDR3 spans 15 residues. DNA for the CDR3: TGTGCCAGCAGCTTGGGGACAGGGGGCAACTATGGCTACACCTTC. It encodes CASSLGTGGNYGYTF.

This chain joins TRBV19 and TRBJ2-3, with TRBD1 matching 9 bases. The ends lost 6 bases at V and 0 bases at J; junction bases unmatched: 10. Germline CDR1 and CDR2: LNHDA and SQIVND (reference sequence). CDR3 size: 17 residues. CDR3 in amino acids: CASSPLLDRGSTDTQYF. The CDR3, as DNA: TGTGCCAGTAGCCCCCTATTGGACAGGGGAAGCACAGATACGCAGTATTTT.

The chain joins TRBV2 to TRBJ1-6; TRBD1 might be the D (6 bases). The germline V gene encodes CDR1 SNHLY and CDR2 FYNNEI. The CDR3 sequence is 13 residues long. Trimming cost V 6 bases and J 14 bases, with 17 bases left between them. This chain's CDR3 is CASRVRGPFSLHF. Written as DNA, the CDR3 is TGTGCCAGCAGGGTCCGGGGGCCCTTTTCCCTCCACTTT.

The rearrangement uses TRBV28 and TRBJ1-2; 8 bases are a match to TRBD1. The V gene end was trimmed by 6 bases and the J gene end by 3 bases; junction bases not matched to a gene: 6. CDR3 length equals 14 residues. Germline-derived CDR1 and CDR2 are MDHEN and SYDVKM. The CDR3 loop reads CASRMTGVDYGYTF. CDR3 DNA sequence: TGTGCCAGCAGGATGACAGGGGTCGACTATGGCTACACCTTC.

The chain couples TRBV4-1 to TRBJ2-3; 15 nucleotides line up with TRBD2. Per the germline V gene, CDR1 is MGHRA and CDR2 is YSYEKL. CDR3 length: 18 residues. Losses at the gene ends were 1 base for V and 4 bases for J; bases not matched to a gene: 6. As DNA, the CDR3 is TGCGCCAGCAGCCAAGTGGCCCGGACTAGCGGGGGGGCAGATACGCAGTATTTT. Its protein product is CASSQVARTSGGADTQYF.

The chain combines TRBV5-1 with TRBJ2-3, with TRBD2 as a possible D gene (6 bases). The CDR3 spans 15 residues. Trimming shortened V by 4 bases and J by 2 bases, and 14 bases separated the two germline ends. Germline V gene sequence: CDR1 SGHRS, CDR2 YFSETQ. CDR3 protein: CASSLIAGPTDTQYF. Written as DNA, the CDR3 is TGCGCCAGCAGCCTGATTGCGGGGCCCACAGATACGCAGTATTTT.

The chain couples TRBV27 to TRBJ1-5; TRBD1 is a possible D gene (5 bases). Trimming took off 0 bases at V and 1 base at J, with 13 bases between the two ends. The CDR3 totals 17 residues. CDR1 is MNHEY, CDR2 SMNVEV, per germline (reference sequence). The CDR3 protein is CASSLSPLRDSNQPQHF. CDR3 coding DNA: TGTGCCAGCAGTTTATCGCCCTTAAGGGACAGCAATCAGCCCCAGCATTTT.

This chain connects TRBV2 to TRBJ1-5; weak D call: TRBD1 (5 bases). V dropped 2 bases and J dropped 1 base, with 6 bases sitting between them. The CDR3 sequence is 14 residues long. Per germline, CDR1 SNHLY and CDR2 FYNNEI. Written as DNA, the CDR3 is TGTGCCAGCAGTGAAAGACAGAGCAATCAGCCCCAGCATTTT. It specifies CASSERQSNQPQHF.

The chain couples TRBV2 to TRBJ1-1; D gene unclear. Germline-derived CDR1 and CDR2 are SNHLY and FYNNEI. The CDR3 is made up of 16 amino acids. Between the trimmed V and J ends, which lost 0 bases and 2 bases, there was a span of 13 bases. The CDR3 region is CASSEARQAVNTEAFF. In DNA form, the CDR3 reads TGTGCCAGCAGTGAAGCCCGCCAGGCGGTTAACACTGAAGCTTTCTTT.

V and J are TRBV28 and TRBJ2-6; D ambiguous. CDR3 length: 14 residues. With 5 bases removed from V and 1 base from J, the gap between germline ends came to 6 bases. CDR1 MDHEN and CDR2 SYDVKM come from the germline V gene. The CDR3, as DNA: TGTGCCAGCAGTGAACCATCTGGGGCCAACGTCCTGACTTTC. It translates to CASSEPSGANVLTF.

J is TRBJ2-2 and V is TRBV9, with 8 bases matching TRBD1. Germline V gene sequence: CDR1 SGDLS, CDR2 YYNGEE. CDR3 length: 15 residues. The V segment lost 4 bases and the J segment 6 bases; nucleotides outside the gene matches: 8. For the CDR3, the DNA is TGTGCCAGCAGCCTTGGACAGGGTTCGTCCGGGGAGCTGTTTTTT. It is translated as CASSLGQGSSGELFF.

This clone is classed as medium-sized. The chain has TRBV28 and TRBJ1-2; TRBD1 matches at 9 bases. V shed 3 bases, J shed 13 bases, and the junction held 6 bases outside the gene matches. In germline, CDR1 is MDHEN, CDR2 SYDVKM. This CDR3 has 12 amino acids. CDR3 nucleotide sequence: TGTGCCAGCAGTTTGTGGGACAGGGCTTGCACCTTC. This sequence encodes CASSLWDRACTF.

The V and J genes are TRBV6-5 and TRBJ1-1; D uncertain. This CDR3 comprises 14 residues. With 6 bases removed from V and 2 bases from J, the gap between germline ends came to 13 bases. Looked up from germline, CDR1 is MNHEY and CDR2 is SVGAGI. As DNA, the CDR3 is TGTGCCAGCAGCGCCCGGGAGGGAAACACTGAAGCTTTCTTT. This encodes CASSAREGNTEAFF.

DNA of the CDR3: TGTGCCAGCAGTGAAGCGAGGGGTTCTGGAAACACCATATATTTT. It translates to CASSEARGSGNTIYF. V usage is TRBV2 and J usage is TRBJ1-3, with D possibly being TRBD1 (5 bases). Germline CDR1 reads SNHLY; CDR2 reads FYNNEI. V lost 0 bases, J lost 1 base, and 7 bases lay in between. The CDR3 is 15 amino acids.

CDR3 amino acids: CASSYLAGGTEAFF. CDR3 in DNA: TGTGCCAGCAGCTATCTGGCTGGGGGCACTGAAGCTTTCTTT. The genes are TRBV2 and TRBJ1-1, with D perhaps matching TRBD1 (5 bases). V was pared by 6 bases and J by 4 bases, with 15 bases between. CDR3 length equals 14 residues. The germline gives CDR1 SNHLY, CDR2 FYNNEI.

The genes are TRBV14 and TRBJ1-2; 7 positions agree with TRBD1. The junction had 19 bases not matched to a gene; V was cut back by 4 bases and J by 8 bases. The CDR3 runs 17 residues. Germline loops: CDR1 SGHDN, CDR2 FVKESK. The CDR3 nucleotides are TGTGCCAGCAGCCCGGGGAGGGACAGAAGGTTCGTAGAAGGCTACACCTTC. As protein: CASSPGRDRRFVEGYTF.